This T cell receptor (beta chain) was captured by sequencing in a study of shared clonotypes between healthy human individuals. Clones were read by immunoSEQ multiplex PCR, and TCRdb kept only the in-frame ones, dropping some. The table lists a few hundred thousand clones, around 76% of them singletons. With 3 bases removed from V and 4 bases from J, the gap between germline ends came to 16 bases. The CDR3 consists of 16 residues. Germline CDR1 reads MGHDK; CDR2 reads SYGVNS. The chain uses TRBV25-1 and TRBJ1-3; D possibly corresponds to TRBD1 (5 bases). Sample: PBMCs. The clonotype was recovered from a woman aged 40-49 years in good health. Some clones in this sample may be carry-over from other donors' samples. CDR3 amino acids: CASSDPGLRGGNTIYF. As DNA, the CDR3 is TGTGCCAGCAGTGATCCGGGGCTTCGGGGGGGAAACACCATATATTTT.